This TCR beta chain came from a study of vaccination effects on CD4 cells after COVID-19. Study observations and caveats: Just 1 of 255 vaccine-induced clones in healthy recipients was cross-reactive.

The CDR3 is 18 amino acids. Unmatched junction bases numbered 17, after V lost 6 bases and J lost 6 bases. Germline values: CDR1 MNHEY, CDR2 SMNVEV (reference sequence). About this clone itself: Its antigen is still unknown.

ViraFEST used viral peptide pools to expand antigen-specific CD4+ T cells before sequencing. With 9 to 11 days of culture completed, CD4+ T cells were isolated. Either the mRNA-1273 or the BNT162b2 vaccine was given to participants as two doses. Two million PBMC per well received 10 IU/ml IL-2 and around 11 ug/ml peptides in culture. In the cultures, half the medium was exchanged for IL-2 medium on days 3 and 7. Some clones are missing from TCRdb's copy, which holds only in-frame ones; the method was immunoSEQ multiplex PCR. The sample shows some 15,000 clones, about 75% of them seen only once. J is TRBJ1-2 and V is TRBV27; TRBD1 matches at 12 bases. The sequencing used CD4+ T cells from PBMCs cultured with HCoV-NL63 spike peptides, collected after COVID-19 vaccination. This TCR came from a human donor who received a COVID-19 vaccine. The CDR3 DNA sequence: TGTGCCAGCAGCAACAAAGGGACAGGGGGCGTTCATGATCATGGCTACACCTTC. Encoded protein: CASSNKGTGGVHDHGYTF.